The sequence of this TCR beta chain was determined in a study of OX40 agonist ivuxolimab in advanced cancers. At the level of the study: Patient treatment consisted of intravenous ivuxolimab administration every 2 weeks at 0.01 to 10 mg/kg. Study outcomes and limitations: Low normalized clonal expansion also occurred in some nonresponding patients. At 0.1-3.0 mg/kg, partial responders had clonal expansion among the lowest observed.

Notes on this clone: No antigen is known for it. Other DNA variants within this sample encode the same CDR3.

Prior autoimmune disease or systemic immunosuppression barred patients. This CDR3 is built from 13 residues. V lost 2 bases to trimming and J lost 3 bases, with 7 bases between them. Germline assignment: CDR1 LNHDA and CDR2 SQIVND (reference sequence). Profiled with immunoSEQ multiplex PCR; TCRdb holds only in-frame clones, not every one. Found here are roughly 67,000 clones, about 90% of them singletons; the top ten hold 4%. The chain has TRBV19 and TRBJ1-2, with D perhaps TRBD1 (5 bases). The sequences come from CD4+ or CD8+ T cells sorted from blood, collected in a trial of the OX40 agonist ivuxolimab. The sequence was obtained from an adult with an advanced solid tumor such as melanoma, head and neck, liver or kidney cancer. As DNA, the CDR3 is TGTGCCAGTAGTATACAAGGGGACTATGGCTACACCTTC. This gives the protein CASSIQGDYGYTF.